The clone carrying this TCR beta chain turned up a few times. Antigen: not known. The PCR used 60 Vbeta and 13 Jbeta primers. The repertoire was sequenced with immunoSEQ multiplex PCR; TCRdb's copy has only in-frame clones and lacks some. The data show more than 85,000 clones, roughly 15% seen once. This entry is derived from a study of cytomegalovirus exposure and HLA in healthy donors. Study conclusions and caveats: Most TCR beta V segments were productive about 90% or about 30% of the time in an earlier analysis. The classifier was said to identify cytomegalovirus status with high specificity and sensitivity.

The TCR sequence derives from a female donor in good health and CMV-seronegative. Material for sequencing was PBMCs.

The CDR3 loop is CAARGRRTDTQYF. In DNA, the CDR3 is TGTGCCGCGCGGGGGCGTAGGACAGATACGCAGTATTTT. V gene TRBV30 combines with J gene TRBJ2-3; weak D call: TRBD2 (7 bases). The CDR3 consists of 13 residues. Deletions cut 8 bases from V and 3 bases from J, with 15 bases between. Germline V gene sequence: CDR1 GTSNPN, CDR2 SVGIG (reference sequence).